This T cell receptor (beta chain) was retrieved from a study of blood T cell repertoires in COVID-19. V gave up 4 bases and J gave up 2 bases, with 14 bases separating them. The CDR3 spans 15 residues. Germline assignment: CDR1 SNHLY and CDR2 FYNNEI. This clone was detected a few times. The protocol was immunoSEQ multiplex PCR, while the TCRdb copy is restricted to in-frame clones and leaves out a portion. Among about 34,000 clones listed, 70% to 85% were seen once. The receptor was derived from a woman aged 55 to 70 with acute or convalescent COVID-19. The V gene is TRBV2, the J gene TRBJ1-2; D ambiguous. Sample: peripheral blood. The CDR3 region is CASSVSDSRNYGYTF. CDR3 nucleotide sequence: TGTGCCAGCAGTGTATCGGACTCCCGGAACTATGGCTACACCTTC.